This entry lists 21 T cell receptor beta chains sequenced from one sample in a study of T cell responses to AZD1222 COVID-19 vaccine. Only in-frame clones appear in the TCRdb table, and some are missing; sequencing was by immunoSEQ multiplex PCR. The sample has more than 95,000 clones, roughly 90% seen once. Source: peripheral blood, taken on day 0 of AZD1222 vaccination. These receptor sequences come from an adult in good health.

The J gene is TRBJ1-2, the V gene TRBV23-1; no definite D call. TRBV23-1 is given ORF status, its function remaining uncertain. Trimming pared 8 bases from V and 5 bases from J, leaving 15 bases between. The CDR3 loop spans 13 amino acids. Here the CDR3 reads CASSVAVLYGYTF. CDR3 DNA: TGCGCCAGCTCGGTGGCAGTTTTATATGGCTACACCTTC.

J is TRBJ1-1 and V is TRBV19; tentatively, D is TRBD1 (5 bases). The CDR3 length is 13 residues. V was pared by 4 bases and J by 3 bases, with 9 bases between. Germline V lookup: CDR1 LNHDA, CDR2 SQIVND (reference sequence). The CDR3 DNA reads as TGTGCCAGTAGTACAGGGTCGGACACTGAAGCTTTCTTT. This encodes CASSTGSDTEAFF.

V usage is TRBV19 and J usage is TRBJ1-1, with D possibly matching TRBD1 (5 bases). V was trimmed by 5 bases and J by 4 bases, leaving 11 bases between them. CDR3 length equals 13 residues. Per the germline V gene, CDR1 is LNHDA and CDR2 is SQIVND (reference sequence). The CDR3: CASSAAQGTEAFF. The CDR3 DNA reads as TGTGCCAGTAGTGCGGCCCAGGGCACTGAAGCTTTCTTT.

The CDR3 region has the DNA TGTGCCAGCGAGGGGCGGAGGGAGGGCTACACCTTC. This translates into CASEGRREGYTF. The gene calls are TRBV28 and TRBJ1-2; D is perhaps TRBD1 (5 bases). CDR1 and CDR2 from the germline V gene are MDHEN and SYDVKM. CDR3 length: 12 residues. Trimming stripped 8 bases from V and 8 bases from J, with 15 bases between.

The chain links TRBV19 to TRBJ1-6, with D unresolved. The CDR3 length is 13 residues. Germline V gene lookup returns CDR1 LNHDA and CDR2 SQIVND (reference sequence). Trimming took off 5 bases at V and 9 bases at J, with 11 bases between the two ends. DNA for the CDR3: TGTGCCAGTAGTGCCCGAAGGGCTTCACCCCTCCACTTT. This encodes CASSARRASPLHF.

This CDR3 is CASSYRGTHEAFF. The DNA of the CDR3 is TGTGCCAGCAGTTACAGGGGAACTCATGAAGCTTTCTTT. This rearrangement joins TRBV6-2 or TRBV6-3 to TRBJ1-1; a weak D match, TRBD1 (5 bases). Germline V gives CDR1 MNHEY, CDR2 SVGEGT. The CDR3 contains 13 residues. The ends were cut back, 2 bases at V and 7 bases at J, with 11 bases in the middle.

This chain links TRBV7-9 with TRBJ1-1; TRBD1 agrees at 8 bases. CDR3 size: 14 residues. The V gene end was trimmed by 4 bases and the J gene end by 2 bases; junction bases not matched to a gene: 3. Germline CDR1 reads SEHNR; CDR2 reads FQNEAQ (reference sequence). CDR3: CASSSGTGNTEAFF. CDR3 bases: TGTGCCAGCAGCTCAGGGACAGGCAACACTGAAGCTTTCTTT.

Comment on this clone: Sequence at one end of the junction differs from germline and may be a read error. The chain combines TRBV6-1 with TRBJ2-7; 9 bases line up with TRBD1. Germline-derived CDR1 and CDR2 are MNHNS and SASEGT. This CDR3 has 16 amino acids. Here the CDR3 reads CASIELPGQGSYEQYF. CDR3 nucleotides: TGTGCCAGCATTGAACTGCCGGGACAGGGAAGCTACGAGCAGTACTTC.

J is TRBJ1-4 and V is TRBV12-3 or TRBV12-4, with D hard to call. The CDR3 runs to 13 residues. V shed 2 bases and J shed 8 bases, with 9 bases lying between them. CDR3 residues: CASSLQVLEKLFF. Written as DNA, the CDR3 is TGTGCCAGCAGTTTACAGGTTCTCGAAAAACTGTTTTTT.

The rearrangement uses TRBV11-3 and TRBJ2-1, with 9 positions matching TRBD2. CDR3 length equals 16 residues. In germline, CDR1 is SGHNT, CDR2 YENEEA. Germline trimming cut 0 bases from V and 3 bases from J; bases unmatched to any gene: 3. The CDR3 region has the DNA TGTGCCAGCAGCTTAGACGGACTAGCGAGCTACAATGAGCAGTTCTTC. Translated: CASSLDGLASYNEQFF.

This chain connects TRBV28 to TRBJ1-1; weak D call: TRBD1 (6 bases). V was clipped by 6 bases and J by 8 bases, with 19 bases between them. The CDR3 has 14 residues. Germline lookup yields CDR1 MDHEN and CDR2 SYDVKM. The DNA of the CDR3 is TGTGCCAGCAGACCACCTACAGGGTATGAAGAAGCTTTCTTT. This sequence encodes CASRPPTGYEEAFF.

The CDR3 reads CASSQDADRGTDTQYF. CDR3 coding DNA: TGTGCCAGCAGCCAAGATGCGGACCGGGGCACAGATACGCAGTATTTT. This chain uses TRBV4-2 with TRBJ2-3; D is undetermined. The length of the CDR3 is 16 residues. CDR1 and CDR2 from the germline V gene are LGHNA and YNFKEQ. Trimming left V 0 bases short and J 1 base short, with 11 bases between.

J is TRBJ1-2 and V is TRBV5-4; weak D call: TRBD1 (5 bases). The germline gives CDR1 SGHNT, CDR2 YYREEE (reference sequence). The V end was cut by 0 bases, the J end by 7 bases, with 16 bases between. This CDR3 comprises 15 residues. The CDR3, as DNA: TGTGCCAGCAGCTTGGTGGGGAGTCCTGGGGGTGGCTACACCTTC. The encoded protein is CASSLVGSPGGGYTF.

The gene calls are TRBV6-5 and TRBJ1-4; D remains ambiguous. Per the germline V gene, CDR1 is MNHEY and CDR2 is SVGAGI. CDR3 length: 12 amino acids. Trimming cost V 7 bases and J 3 bases, with 6 bases left between them. CDR3 DNA: TGTGCCAGCAAAGGGCCTAATGAAAAACTGTTTTTT. Translated, it gives CASKGPNEKLFF.

This clone was detected a few times. The chain combines TRBV19 with TRBJ1-1; weak D call: TRBD1 (5 bases). This CDR3 contains 14 residues. Trimming removed 2 bases from V and 5 bases from J, with 12 bases in between. The germline V gene has CDR1 LNHDA and CDR2 SQIVND (reference sequence). CDR3 loop: CASSISGGGTEAFF. CDR3 coding DNA: TGTGCCAGTAGTATAAGCGGGGGAGGAACTGAAGCTTTCTTT.

V gene TRBV4-3 combines with J gene TRBJ2-1, with unresolved D. The CDR3 has 15 residues. Trimming took off 1 base at V and 1 base at J, with 8 bases between the two ends. Germline loops: CDR1 LGHNA, CDR2 YSLEER. The chain's CDR3 is CASSQAVESYNEQFF. CDR3 bases: TGCGCCAGCAGCCAAGCCGTCGAGTCCTACAATGAGCAGTTCTTC.

J is TRBJ2-5 and V is TRBV6-1, with D unclear. The germline V gene encodes CDR1 MNHNS and CDR2 SASEGT. Trimming stripped 2 bases from V and 4 bases from J, with 8 bases between. This CDR3 is built from 13 residues. The CDR3 DNA follows: TGTGCCAGCAGTGAAAGCTGGGGAGAGACCCAGTACTTC. This gives the protein CASSESWGETQYF.

On this clone: Other DNA sequences within the sample encode an identical CDR3. This chain uses TRBV28 with TRBJ2-7; D unresolved. The CDR3 is 11 amino acids. V lost 5 bases, J lost 3 bases, and 5 bases lay in between. The germline V gene encodes CDR1 MDHEN and CDR2 SYDVKM. Here the CDR3 DNA reads TGTGCCAGCAGTCGTCACTACGAGCAGTACTTC. This sequence encodes CASSRHYEQYF.

The chain combines TRBV18 with TRBJ2-2; TRBD1 agrees at 11 bases. V lost 4 bases to trimming and J lost 2 bases; unmatched junction nucleotides: 9. The germline gives CDR1 KGHSH, CDR2 LQKENI. The CDR3 length is 18 residues. This CDR3 reads CASSLLSWTGGNTGELFF. The CDR3 bases are TGTGCCAGCTCACTTCTTAGTTGGACAGGGGGCAACACCGGGGAGCTGTTTTTT.

The chain joins TRBV3-1 (or the pseudogene TRBV3-2) to TRBJ2-1; no firm D call. This CDR3 region has 15 residues. The ends were cut back, 3 bases at V and 15 bases at J, with 24 bases in the middle. Germline CDR1 reads LGHDT; CDR2 reads YNNKEL (reference sequence). The DNA for the CDR3 is TGTGCCAGCAGCCAGAGAAACCCCGGGCCACTAAAGGCGTTCTTC. This gives the protein CASSQRNPGPLKAFF.

V and J are TRBV9 and TRBJ2-3, with 13 bases that match TRBD2. Trimming cost V 1 base and J 6 bases; bases outside gene matches: 8. The CDR3 is 17 amino acids. Germline V lookup: CDR1 SGDLS, CDR2 YYNGEE. The CDR3 sequence: CASSVSQGLAGVDTQYF. The CDR3 DNA reads as TGTGCCAGCAGCGTAAGTCAAGGACTAGCGGGAGTGGATACGCAGTATTTT.